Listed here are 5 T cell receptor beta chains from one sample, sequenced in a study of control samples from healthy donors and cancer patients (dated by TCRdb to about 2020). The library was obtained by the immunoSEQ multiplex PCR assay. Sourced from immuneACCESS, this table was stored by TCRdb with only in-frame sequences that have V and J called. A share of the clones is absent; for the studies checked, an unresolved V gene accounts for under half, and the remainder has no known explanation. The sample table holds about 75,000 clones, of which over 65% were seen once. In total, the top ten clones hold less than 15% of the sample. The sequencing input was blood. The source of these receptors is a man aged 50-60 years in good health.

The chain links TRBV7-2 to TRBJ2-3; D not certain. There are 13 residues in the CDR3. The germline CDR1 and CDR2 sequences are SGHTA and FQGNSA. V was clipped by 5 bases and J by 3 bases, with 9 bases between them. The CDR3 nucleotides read TGTGCCAGCAGCGGTCGAGCGACAGATACGCAGTATTTT. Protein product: CASSGRATDTQYF.

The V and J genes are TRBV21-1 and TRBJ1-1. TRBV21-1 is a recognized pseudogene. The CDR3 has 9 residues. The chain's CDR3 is CASSKEAFF. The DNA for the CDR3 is TGTGCCAGCAGCAAAGAAGCTTTCTTT.

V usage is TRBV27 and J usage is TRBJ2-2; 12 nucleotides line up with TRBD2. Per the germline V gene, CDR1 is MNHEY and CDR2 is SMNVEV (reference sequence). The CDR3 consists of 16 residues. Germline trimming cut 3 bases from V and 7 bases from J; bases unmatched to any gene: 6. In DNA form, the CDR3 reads TGTGCCAGCAGTTTGAGGACTAGCGGGATCGGCGGGGAGCTGTTTTTT. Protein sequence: CASSLRTSGIGGELFF.

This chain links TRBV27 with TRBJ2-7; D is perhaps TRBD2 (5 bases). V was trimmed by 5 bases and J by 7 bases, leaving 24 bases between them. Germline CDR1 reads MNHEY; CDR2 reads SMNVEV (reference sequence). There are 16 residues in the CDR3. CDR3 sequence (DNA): TGTGCCAGCAGTGCTTATGAGTTTAGCGCGACCCGGGAGCAGTACTTC. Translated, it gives CASSAYEFSATREQYF.

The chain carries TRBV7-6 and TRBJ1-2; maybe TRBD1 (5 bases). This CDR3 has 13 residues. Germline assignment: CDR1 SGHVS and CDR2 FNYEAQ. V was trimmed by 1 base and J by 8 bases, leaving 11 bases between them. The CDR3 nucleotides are TGTGCCAGCAGCTTAGGAGGGGCTGACGGCTACACCTTC. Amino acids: CASSLGGADGYTF.